The 21 T cell receptor beta chains listed next were all sequenced from one sample in a study of blood T cell repertoires in COVID-19. Clones were sequenced by immunoSEQ multiplex PCR, and TCRdb holds only the in-frame ones, with some missing. This sample has 55,000 to 80,000 clones; approximately 83% occur once, and the top ten carry approximately 12%. Sequenced: peripheral blood. The receptors were sampled from a human donor in a cohort sampled during active COVID-19.

The chain uses TRBV6-5 and TRBJ2-3; 11 positions match TRBD2. Germline V gene lookup returns CDR1 MNHEY and CDR2 SVGAGI. V shed 7 bases, J shed 7 bases, and the junction held 7 bases outside the gene matches. This CDR3 is 14 amino acids long. CDR3 residues: CASKWLAGGNTQYF. CDR3 coding DNA: TGTGCCAGCAAGTGGCTAGCGGGGGGTAATACGCAGTATTTT.

The V and J genes are TRBV10-3 and TRBJ2-7, with D possibly TRBD2 on 6 matching bases. Deletions cut 3 bases from V and 6 bases from J, with 21 bases between. The CDR3 has 16 amino acids. CDR1 and CDR2 (germline): ENHRY, SYGVKD. CDR3 in DNA: TGTGCCATCAGTGATACAGGAGGGCCCCCCCGGTCCGAGCAGTACTTC. It encodes CAISDTGGPPRSEQYF.

The chain joins TRBV28 to TRBJ1-3; a weak D match, TRBD1 (5 bases). V lost 9 bases, J lost 0 bases, and 15 bases lay in between. The CDR3 consists of 15 residues. CDR1 is MDHEN and CDR2 is SYDVKM in the germline V gene. The CDR3 loop reads CASGGNTNSGNTIYF. The DNA of the CDR3 is TGTGCCAGTGGGGGGAACACCAACTCTGGAAACACCATATATTTT.

The chain couples TRBV5-1 to TRBJ2-6, with D perhaps matching TRBD2 (5 bases). The ends were cut back, 0 bases at V and 2 bases at J, with 24 bases in the middle. CDR3 length: 21 residues. Looked up from germline, CDR1 is SGHRS and CDR2 is YFSETQ. This CDR3 reads CASSLDRFRDLLRAGANVLTF. The CDR3 bases are TGCGCCAGCAGCTTGGATCGATTCCGGGATCTCTTAAGGGCTGGGGCCAACGTCCTGACTTTC.

V is TRBV5-5 and J is TRBJ2-3; a possible D gene is TRBD2 (7 bases). The V end lost 6 bases, the J end lost 2 bases, and 19 bases lay between the germline ends. The CDR3 is 16 amino acids. Germline CDR1 reads SGHKS; CDR2 reads YYEKEE (reference sequence). The CDR3 nucleotides read TGTGCCAGCACCCGGGGGTCGGGGGGCTTCACAGATACGCAGTATTTT. The encoded protein is CASTRGSGGFTDTQYF. The variable domain in full, with the rest retrieved from reference TRBV5-5 and TRBJ2-3, is DAGVTQSPTHLIKTRGQQVTLRCSPISGHKSVSWYQQVLGQGPQFIFQYYEKEERGRGNFPDRFSARQFPNYSSELNVNALLLGDSALYLCASTRGSGGFTDTQYFGPGTRLTVL.

The chain recombines TRBV2 with TRBJ2-3, with TRBD2 matching 8 bases. Germline lookup yields CDR1 SNHLY and CDR2 FYNNEI. The CDR3 totals 16 residues. Trimming removed 3 bases from V and 3 bases from J; junction bases left unmatched: 8. CDR3 bases: TGTGCCAGCAGTGAGACGGGGGGGGCCTTAACAGATACGCAGTATTTT. The encoded protein is CASSETGGALTDTQYF.

This clone has a handful of counts. The chain is built from TRBV7-9 and TRBJ2-3; TRBD1 matches at 7 bases. Germline values: CDR1 SEHNR, CDR2 FQNEAQ (reference sequence). The CDR3 totals 15 residues. Trimming removed 1 base from V and 5 bases from J; junction bases left unmatched: 6. The CDR3, as DNA: TGTGCCAGCAGCTTAGAGGGACAGATAGTAGATACGCAGTATTTT. It is translated as CASSLEGQIVDTQYF. The full variable domain, completed using reference TRBV7-9 and TRBJ2-3, is DTGVSQNPRHKITKRGQNVTFRCDPISEHNRLYWYRQTLGQGPEFLTYFQNEAQLEKSRLLSDRFSAERPKGSFSTLEIQRTEQGDSAMYLCASSLEGQIVDTQYFGPGTRLTVL.

This sequence joins TRBV5-4 and TRBJ2-3, with 8 bases matching TRBD2. Germline CDR1 and CDR2: SGHNT and YYREEE (reference sequence). J lost 3 bases, V lost 4 bases, and 10 bases had no gene match. The CDR3 has 16 residues. CDR3 sequence (DNA): TGTGCCAGCAGCCAAATAGCGGGCGGGGGGACAGATACGCAGTATTTT. Its translation: CASSQIAGGGTDTQYF.

CDR3 in amino acids: CASREGAVEQYF. Here the CDR3 DNA reads TGTGCCAGCAGGGAGGGGGCTGTCGAGCAGTACTTC. J is TRBJ2-7 and V is TRBV28; D possibly corresponds to TRBD1 (7 bases). This CDR3 has 12 amino acids. The germline V gene has CDR1 MDHEN and CDR2 SYDVKM. The V end lost 6 bases, the J end lost 6 bases, and 12 bases lay between the germline ends.

The J gene is TRBJ2-2, the V gene TRBV6-5; the D is unclear. There are 14 residues in the CDR3. CDR1 is MNHEY and CDR2 is SVGAGI in the germline V gene. Trimming cost V 1 base and J 0 bases, with 3 bases left between them. The CDR3 reads CASSYFTNTGELFF. The CDR3 DNA reads TGTGCCAGCAGTTACTTCACGAACACCGGGGAGCTGTTTTTT.

The chain employs TRBV7-3 and TRBJ2-5; tentative D call: TRBD2 (6 bases). From germline, CDR1 is SGHTA and CDR2 FQGTGA. The CDR3 length is 14 residues. The V gene lost 5 bases and the J gene lost 1 base, with 11 bases spanning the gap. CDR3 in DNA: TGTGCCAGCAGCCAATTTAGCGGCCAAGAGACCCAGTACTTC. Residues: CASSQFSGQETQYF. Full variable domain (rest looked up from reference TRBV7-3 and TRBJ2-5): GAGVSQTPSNKVTEKGKYVELRCDPISGHTALYWYRQSLGQGPEFLIYFQGTGAADDSGLPNDRFFAVRPEGSVSTLKIQRTERGDSAVYLCASSQFSGQETQYFGPGTRLLVL.

Only one count was recorded for this clone. The CDR3 reads CASSLDPSWGAGGQNIQYF. In DNA, the CDR3 is TGTGCCAGCAGCTTAGACCCCAGCTGGGGGGCGGGGGGTCAAAACATTCAGTACTTC. The J gene is TRBJ2-4, the V gene TRBV7-8; 8 bases fit TRBD2. The J segment lost 5 bases and the V segment lost 1 base, leaving 16 bases of the junction unmatched. CDR3 size: 19 residues. Germline lookup yields CDR1 SGHVS and CDR2 FQNEAQ.

This chain links TRBV29-1 with TRBJ2-7; the D gene is possibly TRBD2 (6 bases). The V end lost 2 bases, the J end lost 0 bases, and 14 bases lay between the germline ends. The CDR3 contains 15 residues. CDR1 and CDR2 from the germline V gene are SQVTM and ANQGSEA. CDR3 nucleotides: TGCAGCGTTGAATCACCGACCGGGAGCTCCTACGAGCAGTACTTC. Its translation: CSVESPTGSSYEQYF.

The chain couples TRBV6-6 to TRBJ1-3; 8 bases fit TRBD1. Germline assignment: CDR1 MNHNY and CDR2 SVGAGI (reference sequence). The CDR3 sequence is 16 residues long. The ends lost 0 bases at V and 1 base at J; junction bases unmatched: 2. CDR3 sequence (DNA): TGTGCCAGCAGTTACTCGAGACAGGGGTCTGGAAACACCATATATTTT. This sequence encodes CASSYSRQGSGNTIYF.

The J gene is TRBJ2-3, the V gene TRBV19, with TRBD2 matching 10 bases. Germline values: CDR1 LNHDA, CDR2 SQIVND (reference sequence). V shed 4 bases and J 5 bases; nucleotides not matched to a gene: 6. This CDR3 has 15 amino acids. The CDR3 is CASSKRGGGRDTQYF. The CDR3 region has the DNA TGTGCCAGTAGTAAGCGGGGGGGAGGGAGAGATACGCAGTATTTT.

This chain joins TRBV10-3 and TRBJ2-2, with D maybe TRBD2 (5 bases). Germline V gives CDR1 ENHRY, CDR2 SYGVKD. This CDR3 comprises 16 residues. V dropped 6 bases and J dropped 3 bases, with 17 bases sitting between them. The CDR3 DNA reads as TGTGCCATCAGGGACCCTCGACGGGGTTACACCGGGGAGCTGTTTTTT. It specifies CAIRDPRRGYTGELFF.

This chain connects TRBV18 to TRBJ2-1; D is perhaps TRBD2 (6 bases). The CDR3 totals 15 residues. Between the trimmed V and J ends, which lost 0 bases and 6 bases, there was a span of 12 bases. The V gene's germline CDR1 is KGHSH and CDR2 LQKENI. This chain's CDR3 is CASSPPYIGGNEQFF. CDR3 bases: TGTGCCAGCTCACCACCGTACATCGGGGGCAATGAGCAGTTCTTC.

This clone was found a few times. Other DNA variants within this sample encode the same CDR3. J is TRBJ2-7 and V is TRBV3-1 (or the pseudogene TRBV3-2); D is unresolved. V was trimmed by 1 base and J by 5 bases, leaving 6 bases between them. The CDR3 is made up of 12 amino acids. Per germline, CDR1 LGHDT and CDR2 YNNKEL (reference sequence). The CDR3 spells CASSQVSHEQYF. The DNA of the CDR3 is TGTGCCAGCAGCCAAGTTAGCCACGAGCAGTACTTC.

J is TRBJ1-5 and V is TRBV18; TRBD1 matches at 8 bases. The CDR3 is 16 amino acids. The trim removed 4 bases at V and 0 bases at J, leaving 5 bases unmatched. Germline V lookup: CDR1 KGHSH, CDR2 LQKENI. This CDR3 reads CASSQRQGYSNQPQHF. CDR3 nucleotides: TGTGCCAGCTCACAGAGACAGGGGTATAGCAATCAGCCCCAGCATTTT.

V is TRBV4-1 and J is TRBJ2-2; D is undetermined. Germline loops: CDR1 MGHRA, CDR2 YSYEKL. CDR3 size: 15 residues. Trimming shortened V by 3 bases and J by 0 bases, and 8 bases separated the two germline ends. The CDR3 sequence: CASSQRHSNTGELFF. The CDR3 DNA reads as TGCGCCAGCAGCCAGAGACACTCGAACACCGGGGAGCTGTTTTTT.

This chain joins TRBV6-2 or TRBV6-3 and TRBJ1-2; 7 bases align to TRBD1. This CDR3 has 15 residues. V gave up 2 bases and J gave up 6 bases; unmatched junction bases: 9. CDR1 and CDR2 from the germline V gene are MNHEY and SVGEGT. This CDR3 is CASSYTNDRADGYTF. DNA for the CDR3: TGTGCCAGCAGTTACACCAATGACAGGGCTGATGGCTACACCTTC.